The 29 T cell receptor beta chains in this list originate from one sample, sequenced in a study of blood T cell repertoires in COVID-19 (dated by TCRdb to about 2020). The library was produced with the immunoSEQ multiplex PCR assay. Here the immuneACCESS table is served through TCRdb, limited to in-frame sequences with V and J called. Missing clones are a known gap in these copies; in checked studies unresolved V genes cover under half, and the rest lacks a known reason. The sample table shows 290,000 or so clones, and around 85% are seen once. The ten most abundant clones make up 4.5% to 6% of the sample. The sequenced material came from peripheral blood. The receptors come from a man over 45 with active or convalescent COVID-19.

The chain is built from TRBV6-5 and TRBJ2-5, with TRBD1 identical over 7 bases. This CDR3 contains 14 residues. Trimming cost V 5 bases and J 3 bases; bases outside gene matches: 6. Germline CDR1 MNHEY, CDR2 SVGAGI. The CDR3, as DNA: TGTGCCAGCAGTCCATCGACAGGGAAAGAGACCCAGTACTTC. Translating it yields CASSPSTGKETQYF.

The V call is TRBV5-4, the J call TRBJ2-3; TRBD2 aligns across 8 bases. From germline, CDR1 is SGHNT and CDR2 YYREEE (reference sequence). The CDR3 is 14 residues long. V gave up 4 bases and J gave up 5 bases; unmatched junction bases: 6. The CDR3: CASSRRLAQDTQYF. The CDR3 nucleotides are TGTGCCAGCAGCCGCAGACTAGCGCAAGATACGCAGTATTTT.

There are a few counts of this clone. The chain is built from TRBV5-6 and TRBJ1-3, with TRBD1 matching 10 bases. The CDR3 sequence is 16 residues long. J was trimmed by 4 bases and V by 4 bases; bases with no gene match: 8. Germline loops: CDR1 SGHDT, CDR2 YYEEEE. The CDR3 loop is CASSRTDRGQGNTIYF. The CDR3 DNA follows: TGTGCCAGCAGCCGGACCGACAGGGGGCAGGGAAACACCATATATTTT.

Concerning this clone itself: Other DNA sequences in the sample encode the same CDR3. The DNA for the CDR3 is TGTGCCAGCAGTTTGACGGGGACCTACGAGCAGTACTTC. This encodes CASSLTGTYEQYF. The rearrangement uses TRBV12-3 or TRBV12-4 and TRBJ2-7, with a tentative D call TRBD2 (5 bases). V was pared by 3 bases and J by 2 bases, with 8 bases between. CDR3 length: 13 amino acids.

The rearrangement uses TRBV4-2 and TRBJ1-3, with TRBD1 matching 7 bases. The germline gives CDR1 LGHNA, CDR2 YNFKEQ. This CDR3 region has 15 residues. The junction had 4 bases not matched to a gene; V was cut back by 3 bases and J by 2 bases. This CDR3 is CASSQTGTPGNTIYF. The CDR3, as DNA: TGTGCCAGCAGCCAGACAGGGACCCCTGGAAACACCATATATTTT.

The V gene is TRBV21-1, the J gene TRBJ2-7; the listed D gene, TRBD1, was not tested against the DNA. TRBV21-1 is tagged as a pseudogene. The CDR3 is 14 residues long. Written as DNA, the CDR3 is TGTGCCAGCAGCAAAGGGGACAGAACCTACGAGCAGTACTTC. Its translation: CASSKGDRTYEQYF.

In regard to this clone: Other DNA sequences in the same sample also yield this CDR3. J is TRBJ1-3 and V is TRBV2; TRBD1 matches 7 bases. The length of the CDR3 is 13 residues. The V gene's germline CDR1 is SNHLY and CDR2 FYNNEI. The trim removed 5 bases at V and 3 bases at J, leaving 1 base unmatched. The CDR3 here is CASSRDSGNTIYF. CDR3 nucleotides: TGTGCCAGCAGTAGGGACAGTGGAAACACCATATATTTT.

The CDR3 sequence is CASQAGPWREQYF. Written as DNA, the CDR3 is TGTGCCAGCCAGGCGGGACCTTGGCGCGAGCAGTACTTC. This chain connects TRBV2 to TRBJ2-7; tentative D call: TRBD2 (6 bases). The CDR3 totals 13 residues. V lost 8 bases to trimming and J lost 6 bases, with 17 bases between them. CDR1 and CDR2 (germline): SNHLY, FYNNEI.

The J gene is TRBJ2-7, the V gene TRBV6-1, with a possible D match to TRBD2 (6 bases). CDR3 size: 15 residues. Germline V gives CDR1 MNHNS, CDR2 SASEGT. The V end lost 1 base, the J end lost 6 bases, and 16 bases lay between the germline ends. CDR3 loop: CASSEGPGLTSEQYF. In nucleotides, the CDR3 is TGTGCCAGCAGTGAAGGTCCGGGACTCACAAGCGAGCAGTACTTC.

The J gene is TRBJ2-5, the V gene TRBV5-4, with D possibly being TRBD1 (6 bases). V was trimmed by 5 bases and J by 6 bases, leaving 23 bases between them. The CDR3 spans 16 residues. Per the germline V gene, CDR1 is SGHNT and CDR2 is YYREEE (reference sequence). The CDR3: CASRVKGVQVEKTQYF. CDR3 sequence (DNA): TGTGCCAGCAGAGTAAAGGGGGTCCAGGTGGAAAAGACCCAGTACTTC.

This chain joins TRBV3-1 (or the pseudogene TRBV3-2) and TRBJ1-2; 9 bases fit TRBD1. Germline assignment: CDR1 LGHDT and CDR2 YNNKEL (reference sequence). This CDR3 has 13 amino acids. V was clipped by 4 bases and J by 5 bases; unmatched bases: 2. This CDR3 reads CASSPGTGYGYTF. For the CDR3, the DNA is TGTGCCAGCAGCCCCGGGACAGGGTATGGCTACACCTTC.

The chain carries TRBV20-1 and TRBJ2-1; D possibly corresponds to TRBD2 (7 bases). V lost 3 bases and J 9 bases, leaving 18 bases between the germline ends. This CDR3 has 14 residues. Germline V lookup: CDR1 DFQATT, CDR2 SNEGSKA (reference sequence). This CDR3 reads CSASRGAAIGEQFF. The CDR3 bases are TGCAGTGCTAGTCGGGGGGCCGCTATCGGTGAGCAGTTCTTC.

This clone appeared once. CDR3 in amino acids: CATSRDTNEQYF. CDR3 nucleotides: TGTGCCACCAGCAGAGATACTAACGAGCAGTACTTC. This chain connects TRBV15 to TRBJ2-7; D is uncertain. Trimming shortened V by 0 bases and J by 5 bases, and 5 bases separated the two germline ends. Germline CDR1 reads LNHNV; CDR2 reads YYDKDF (reference sequence). This CDR3 spans 12 amino acids.

Of note for this clone: One end of the junction fails to match germline, which may point to a read error. The V gene is TRBV25-1, the J gene TRBJ2-1; D is unresolved. The CDR3 covers 16 residues. CDR1 and CDR2 from the germline V gene are MGHDK and SYGVNS. In nucleotides, the CDR3 is TGTGCCAGCAGTGACCTTCGTGTTCTCTCCTCCAATGAGCAGTTCTTC. It translates to CASSDLRVLSSNEQFF. Drawing the rest from reference TRBV25-1 and TRBJ2-1, the complete variable domain is EADIYQTPRYLVIGTGKKITLECSQTMGHDKMYWYQQDPGMELHLIHYSYGVNSTEKGDLSSESTVSRIRTEHFPLTLESARPSHTSQYLCASSDLRVLSSNEQFFGPGTRLTVL.

V is TRBV28 and J is TRBJ1-3; D call uncertain. The CDR3 has 17 amino acids. The ends were cut back, 4 bases at V and 1 base at J, with 17 bases in the middle. Germline V gene sequence: CDR1 MDHEN, CDR2 SYDVKM. The CDR3 is CASSSNTGGWSGNTIYF. CDR3 nucleotides: TGTGCCAGCAGTTCCAATACGGGAGGATGGTCTGGAAACACCATATATTTT.

CDR3 in amino acids: CASSPSSSGSSYNEQFF. DNA of the CDR3: TGTGCCAGCAGCCCTTCGAGTAGCGGGAGCTCCTACAATGAGCAGTTCTTC. This chain joins TRBV7-6 and TRBJ2-1, with 9 positions matching TRBD2. Germline lookup yields CDR1 SGHVS and CDR2 FNYEAQ. Trimming took 5 bases from V and 0 from J; bases not matched to a gene: 8. This CDR3 contains 17 residues.

The chain combines TRBV20-1 with TRBJ1-1; possibly TRBD1 for D (5 bases). V shed 3 bases and J shed 8 bases, with 10 bases lying between them. The CDR3 runs 11 residues. Germline CDR1 reads DFQATT; CDR2 reads SNEGSKA (reference sequence). CDR3: CSARENREAFF. The CDR3 coding sequence is TGCAGTGCTAGGGAAAACAGGGAAGCTTTCTTT.

V is TRBV15 and J is TRBJ1-1; D possibly corresponds to TRBD1 (6 bases). V was pared by 1 base and J by 4 bases, with 10 bases between. This CDR3 is 14 amino acids long. In germline, CDR1 is LNHNV, CDR2 YYDKDF (reference sequence). The CDR3 sequence is CATSRGGGSTEAFF. CDR3 in DNA: TGTGCCACCAGCAGAGGAGGGGGAAGCACTGAAGCTTTCTTT.

The J gene is TRBJ2-3, the V gene TRBV5-5; D is uncertain. Germline CDR1 reads SGHKS; CDR2 reads YYEKEE (reference sequence). This CDR3 has 13 residues. Trimming removed 0 bases from V and 3 bases from J, with 5 bases in between. The CDR3 loop reads CASSLVYTDTQYF. In DNA form, the CDR3 reads TGTGCCAGCAGCTTGGTATATACAGATACGCAGTATTTT.

The chain employs TRBV7-9 and TRBJ1-1; 8 nucleotides align to TRBD1. The germline V gene has CDR1 SEHNR and CDR2 FQNEAQ (reference sequence). V lost 5 bases to trimming and J lost 5 bases; unmatched junction nucleotides: 4. The CDR3 runs 13 residues. This CDR3 reads CASSAGGGTEAFF. CDR3 nucleotide sequence: TGTGCCAGCAGCGCAGGGGGCGGAACTGAAGCTTTCTTT.

The count of this clone is one. The V call is TRBV3-1 (or the pseudogene TRBV3-2), the J call TRBJ1-1; 8 nucleotides align to TRBD1. Germline V gene data show CDR1 as LGHDT and CDR2 as YNNKEL (reference sequence). The V segment lost 1 base and the J segment 5 bases; nucleotides outside the gene matches: 3. The CDR3 sequence is 14 residues long. CDR3 DNA: TGTGCCAGCAGCCAAGGACAGGGGAGGACTGAAGCTTTCTTT. Amino acid sequence: CASSQGQGRTEAFF.

The rearrangement uses TRBV4-2 and TRBJ2-2; maybe TRBD2 (7 bases). Germline V gene sequence: CDR1 LGHNA, CDR2 YNFKEQ. Trimming left V 0 bases short and J 0 bases short, with 17 bases between. The length of the CDR3 is 19 residues. In nucleotides, the CDR3 is TGTGCCAGCAGCCAAGAGGCCTTTAGGGGGGGATCGAACACCGGGGAGCTGTTTTTT. This sequence encodes CASSQEAFRGGSNTGELFF.

The chain recombines TRBV18 with TRBJ2-1; D is possibly TRBD2 (5 bases). V lost 1 base and J 8 bases, leaving 12 bases between the germline ends. This CDR3 region has 14 residues. Germline V gene sequence: CDR1 KGHSH, CDR2 LQKENI. The CDR3 sequence: CASSPLIGSDEQFF. The CDR3 region has the DNA TGTGCCAGCTCACCACTGATAGGGAGCGATGAGCAGTTCTTC. Full variable domain (outside the CDR3, taken from reference TRBV18 and TRBJ2-1): NAGVMQNPRHLVRRRGQEARLRCSPMKGHSHVYWYRQLPEEGLKFMVYLQKENIIDESGMPKERFSAEFPKEGPSILRIQQVVRGDSAAYFCASSPLIGSDEQFFGPGTRLTVL.

The V and J genes are TRBV6-5 and TRBJ1-2; 10 bases agree with TRBD1. CDR1 and CDR2 (germline): MNHEY, SVGAGI. The CDR3 has 15 amino acids. V shed 5 bases and J 6 bases; nucleotides not matched to a gene: 9. DNA of the CDR3: TGTGCCAGCAGTCGTCCCGGGACAGGGGTCAATGGCTACACCTTC. It encodes CASSRPGTGVNGYTF.

The count of this clone is one. The rearrangement joins TRBV11-3 to TRBJ2-1, with a weak D call TRBD1 (5 bases). Per germline, CDR1 SGHNT and CDR2 YENEEA. The CDR3 is 14 amino acids. V was cut by 3 bases and J by 1 base, with 7 bases left in between. The CDR3 DNA reads as TGTGCCAGCAGCTTTGCAGGGTCCTACAATGAGCAGTTCTTC. Encoded protein: CASSFAGSYNEQFF.

The rearrangement links TRBV4-2 to TRBJ2-7; possible D gene TRBD1, 5 bases. V was clipped by 0 bases and J by 8 bases, with 20 bases between them. Germline loops: CDR1 LGHNA, CDR2 YNFKEQ. The CDR3 loop spans 16 amino acids. CDR3 protein: CASSQESSRVGQKQYF. CDR3 sequence (DNA): TGTGCCAGCAGCCAAGAAAGTAGCAGGGTAGGGCAGAAGCAGTACTTC.

This chain joins TRBV7-6 and TRBJ1-1, with D possibly being TRBD1 (5 bases). The CDR3 sequence is 15 residues long. CDR1 is SGHVS, CDR2 FNYEAQ, per germline. V was pared by 4 bases and J by 5 bases, with 17 bases between. The CDR3 sequence is CASSSQSQGGTEAFF. CDR3 sequence (DNA): TGTGCCAGCAGCTCCCAATCGCAGGGAGGGACTGAAGCTTTCTTT.

The CDR3 DNA reads TGTGCCAGCAGTTATTTGCAGGGGGGCGAGCAGTACTTC. Encoded protein: CASSYLQGGEQYF. This chain uses TRBV12-3 or TRBV12-4 with TRBJ2-7; tentatively, D is TRBD1 (7 bases). This CDR3 has 13 residues. Trimming took off 4 bases at V and 6 bases at J, with 13 bases between the two ends.

The rearrangement uses TRBV6-5 and TRBJ1-6; TRBD1 aligns across 8 bases. Trimming cost V 8 bases and J 2 bases; bases outside gene matches: 5. This CDR3 comprises 15 residues. Germline assignment: CDR1 MNHEY and CDR2 SVGAGI. The CDR3 region has the DNA TGTGCCAGCTGCCCGACAGGGGCCTATAATTCACCCCTCCACTTT. Translating gives CASCPTGAYNSPLHF.